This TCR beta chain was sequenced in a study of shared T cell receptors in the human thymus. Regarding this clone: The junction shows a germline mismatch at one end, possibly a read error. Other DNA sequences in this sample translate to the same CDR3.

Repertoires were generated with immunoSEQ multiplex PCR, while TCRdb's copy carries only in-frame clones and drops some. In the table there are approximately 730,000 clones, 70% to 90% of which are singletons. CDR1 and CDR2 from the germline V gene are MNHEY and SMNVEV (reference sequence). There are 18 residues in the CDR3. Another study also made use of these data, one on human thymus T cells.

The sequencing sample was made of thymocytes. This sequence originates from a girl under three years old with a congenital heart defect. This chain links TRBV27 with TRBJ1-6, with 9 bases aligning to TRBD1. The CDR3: CASSPDRGIDSRNSPLHF. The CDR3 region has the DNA TGTGCCAGCAGCCCGGACAGGGGAATTGATAGTAGGAATTCCCCCCTCCACTTT.